This is a list of T cell receptor beta chains from one sample in a study of blood T cell repertoires in COVID-19. The method was immunoSEQ multiplex PCR; TCRdb's version includes in-frame clones alone and lacks a portion of them. The sample carries about 97,000 clones, approximately 90% recorded once. Sequenced sample: peripheral blood. The receptors were gathered from a human donor in a cohort sampled during active COVID-19. Both conserved end residues are part of each CDR3. D genes are given only for firm matches. Clone size, where shown, is once, few, many, or a class for clones that have expanded.

-	TRBV11-2	TRBJ1-5	-	CASSLDPQGSNQPQHF	TGTGCCAGCAGCTTAGACCCCCAGGGGAGCAATCAGCCCCAGCATTTT
-	TRBV2	TRBJ2-1	-	CASSLGRYNEQFF	TGTGCCAGCAGTCTGGGCCGATACAATGAGCAGTTCTTC
-	TRBV5-1	TRBJ2-2	-	CASSLGGAGRSGELFF	TGCGCCAGCAGCTTGGGGGGCGCAGGGCGATCAGGGGAGCTGTTTTTT
-	TRBV5-1	TRBJ2-1	TRBD2	CASSPGLAGFSAYNEQFF	TGCGCCAGCAGCCCGGGACTAGCGGGATTTTCAGCCTACAATGAGCAGTTCTTC
few	TRBV7-9	TRBJ2-7	-	CASSPSYEQYF	TGTGCCAGCAGCCCATCCTACGAGCAGTACTTC
-	TRBV5-1	TRBJ2-1	TRBD2	CASSSYSGGVNEQFF	TGCGCCAGCAGCTCTTATAGCGGGGGAGTCAATGAGCAGTTCTTC
-	TRBV2	TRBJ1-3	-	CASSPQQVRSGNTIYF	TGTGCCAGCAGCCCACAACAGGTCCGCTCTGGAAACACCATATATTTT
-	TRBV4-3	TRBJ1-2	-	CASSLEGEGYTF	TGCGCCAGCAGCCTCGAGGGGGAGGGCTACACCTTC
-	TRBV6-5	TRBJ1-6	-	CASMSRGGSPLHF	TGTGCCAGCATGTCCCGTGGGGGGTCACCCCTCCACTTT
once	TRBV28	TRBJ2-1	TRBD2	CASSRGITSGSLDEQFF	TGTGCCAGCAGCCGAGGAATTACTAGCGGGAGTCTGGACGAGCAGTTCTTC
-	TRBV3-1/TRBV3-2	TRBJ1-1	TRBD1	CASSQAVQGATEAFF	TGTGCCAGCAGCCAAGCGGTCCAGGGGGCCACTGAAGCTTTCTTT
-	TRBV5-4	TRBJ1-1	-	CASTGGGAEAFF	TGTGCCAGCACTGGGGGAGGGGCTGAAGCTTTCTTT
once	TRBV4-2	TRBJ2-1	-	CASSQVSDYNEQFF	TGTGCCAGCAGCCAAGTTAGTGACTACAATGAGCAGTTCTTC
-	TRBV10-2	TRBJ2-1	TRBD2	CASRLAGGPNEQFF	TGCGCCAGCAGACTAGCGGGAGGGCCGAATGAGCAGTTCTTC
-	TRBV14	TRBJ2-5	-	CASSQDWQTQYF	TGTGCCAGCAGCCAAGATTGGCAGACCCAGTACTTC
-	TRBV6-1	TRBJ1-5	TRBD1	CASSERPGQGTQPQHF	TGTGCCAGCAGTGAACGACCGGGACAGGGTACTCAGCCCCAGCATTTT
-	TRBV3-1/TRBV3-2	TRBJ1-3	-	CASSRGGSGNTIYF	TGTGCCAGCAGCCGAGGGGGTTCAGGAAACACCATATATTTT
-	TRBV18	TRBJ1-4	-	CASSPLLPGGGEKLFF	TGTGCCAGCTCACCGCTGCTCCCGGGGGGCGGTGAAAAACTGTTTTTT